These 30 T cell receptor beta chains came from one sample sequenced in a study of OX40 agonist ivuxolimab in advanced cancers. Clones were read by immunoSEQ multiplex PCR, and TCRdb kept only the in-frame ones, dropping some. In the table there are over 90,000 clones, roughly 90% of which are singletons. Sequencing used CD4+ or CD8+ T cells sorted from blood, obtained in a trial of the OX40 agonist ivuxolimab. The receptors originated from an adult with an advanced solid tumor such as melanoma, head and neck, liver or kidney cancer.

The rearrangement joins TRBV6-5 to TRBJ1-2, with D perhaps TRBD1 (5 bases). CDR1 and CDR2 from the germline V gene are MNHEY and SVGAGI. The germline V and J ends were trimmed by 6 bases and 2 bases, with 13 bases remaining between them. The CDR3 covers 14 residues. The CDR3 nucleotides are TGTGCCAGCAGCTCGACAGCTTTAAACTATGGCTACACCTTC. Translating gives CASSSTALNYGYTF.

The chain joins TRBV5-6 to TRBJ1-2, with D maybe TRBD1 (5 bases). Trimming shortened V by 2 bases and J by 3 bases, and 14 bases separated the two germline ends. The CDR3 covers 15 residues. Germline CDR1 SGHDT, CDR2 YYEEEE. In DNA, the CDR3 is TGTGCCAGCAGCTTTTGGGGAATGGGGGACTATGGCTACACCTTC. It translates to CASSFWGMGDYGYTF.

The chain carries TRBV11-2 and TRBJ1-2; tentative D call: TRBD1 (5 bases). The germline V gene has CDR1 SGHAT and CDR2 FQNNGV. The CDR3 runs to 14 residues. V gave up 0 bases and J gave up 8 bases, with 13 bases separating them. The CDR3 sequence: CASSLDSGAGGYTF. As DNA, the CDR3 is TGTGCCAGCAGCTTAGATTCCGGGGCAGGCGGCTACACCTTC.

The rearrangement joins TRBV29-1 to TRBJ2-7; D is uncertain. The CDR3 is made up of 12 amino acids. The ends were cut back, 3 bases at V and 1 base at J, with 7 bases in the middle. Germline-derived CDR1 and CDR2 are SQVTM and ANQGSEA. DNA of the CDR3: TGCAGCGTTGAGGGAAGTTCCTACGAGCAGTACTTC. It codes for CSVEGSSYEQYF.

The sample holds a few counts of this clone. At the DNA level, this CDR3 is encoded by other sequences in the same sample as well. Here the CDR3 DNA reads TGTGCCAGCAGCTTATCTACGGATACGCAGTATTTT. It encodes CASSLSTDTQYF. The chain carries TRBV5-4 and TRBJ2-3; no definite D call. The CDR3 is 12 residues long. The V end lost 2 bases, the J end lost 6 bases, and 7 bases lay between the germline ends. Germline CDR1 is SGHNT and CDR2 is YYREEE (reference sequence).

This clone was counted a single time. The V gene is TRBV10-1, the J gene TRBJ2-7; 8 bases are a match to TRBD2. The CDR3 is made up of 19 amino acids. The V segment lost 6 bases and the J segment 5 bases; nucleotides outside the gene matches: 24. CDR1 and CDR2 from the germline V gene are WNHNN and SYGVQD (reference sequence). The CDR3 loop reads CASRFEGTCGTRTRDEQYF. The DNA for the CDR3 is TGCGCCAGCAGATTCGAAGGGACTTGTGGGACTAGGACGAGAGACGAGCAGTACTTC.

The rearrangement uses TRBV28 and TRBJ1-1; D is undetermined. Trimming removed 5 bases at V and 7 bases at J, with 14 bases between. The CDR3 spans 13 residues. Per germline, CDR1 MDHEN and CDR2 SYDVKM. The CDR3 sequence is CASSTPPAVEAFF. In DNA form, the CDR3 reads TGTGCCAGCAGTACACCTCCGGCCGTTGAAGCTTTCTTT.

With regard to this clone: A junction end diverges from the germline sequence, so it may reflect a read error. The chain uses TRBV19 and TRBJ1-1; possibly TRBD1 for D (5 bases). Germline values: CDR1 LNHDA, CDR2 SQIVND (reference sequence). The length of the CDR3 is 16 residues. The DNA of the CDR3 is TGTGCCAGTAGCCTCGCGAAGATATGGGGGAACGCTGAAGCTTTCTTT. Its translation is CASSLAKIWGNAEAFF.

This clone was observed many times. The rearrangement links TRBV19 to TRBJ1-1; 7 bases agree with TRBD1. The germline CDR1 and CDR2 sequences are LNHDA and SQIVND (reference sequence). The CDR3 has 14 amino acids. Losses at the gene ends were 5 bases for V and 1 base for J; bases not matched to a gene: 4. This chain's CDR3 is CASSHRGANTEAFF. CDR3 sequence (DNA): TGTGCCAGTAGTCACAGGGGAGCGAACACTGAAGCTTTCTTT.

The chain joins TRBV7-9 to TRBJ1-1; D is possibly TRBD1 (6 bases). The CDR3 covers 12 residues. Germline lookup yields CDR1 SEHNR and CDR2 FQNEAQ (reference sequence). V was clipped by 10 bases and J by 5 bases, with 14 bases between them. The CDR3 reads CATGARETEAFF. CDR3 DNA: TGTGCCACAGGGGCGAGGGAAACTGAAGCTTTCTTT.

V is TRBV6-5 and J is TRBJ1-3; D gene ambiguous. The CDR3 loop spans 13 amino acids. Trimming shortened V by 3 bases and J by 2 bases, and 5 bases separated the two germline ends. Germline V gene sequence: CDR1 MNHEY, CDR2 SVGAGI. The CDR3 region is CASSYSAGNTIYF. The CDR3 region has the DNA TGTGCCAGCAGTTATTCGGCTGGAAACACCATATATTTT.

This rearrangement joins TRBV6-1 to TRBJ2-5; the D is unclear. Per germline, CDR1 MNHNS and CDR2 SASEGT. The V end lost 7 bases, the J end lost 2 bases, and 11 bases lay between the germline ends. There are 13 residues in the CDR3. The CDR3 sequence is CASNKGKQETQYF. The CDR3 nucleotides are TGTGCCAGCAATAAGGGTAAACAAGAGACCCAGTACTTC.

The chain has TRBV6-1 and TRBJ2-2; no clear D. CDR3 length: 15 amino acids. V lost 7 bases and J lost 0, with 12 bases in between. Per the germline V gene, CDR1 is MNHNS and CDR2 is SASEGT. In DNA, the CDR3 is TGTGCCAGCAAAGCCGGGCCCGCGAACACCGGGGAGCTGTTTTTT. Protein sequence: CASKAGPANTGELFF.

The chain links TRBV7-9 to TRBJ1-2; D perhaps matches TRBD1 (5 bases). CDR3 size: 16 residues. The germline V gene has CDR1 SEHNR and CDR2 FQNEAQ (reference sequence). V was clipped by 1 base and J by 2 bases, with 14 bases between them. In DNA form, the CDR3 reads TGTGCCAGCAGCTTAGAGAGGGGTATCGACAACTATGGCTACACCTTC. This sequence encodes CASSLERGIDNYGYTF.

The V call is TRBV19, the J call TRBJ1-2; TRBD1 matches at 8 bases. With V trimmed by 1 base and J by 5 bases, 6 bases remained unmatched. The CDR3 sequence is 15 residues long. Germline assignment: CDR1 LNHDA and CDR2 SQIVND (reference sequence). CDR3 protein: CASSIGSDRGYGYTF. The DNA of the CDR3 is TGTGCCAGTAGTATAGGCTCCGACAGGGGTTATGGCTACACCTTC.

This clone has only one observation. The rearrangement uses TRBV6-1 and TRBJ2-7, with 16 bases aligning to TRBD2. Germline lookup yields CDR1 MNHNS and CDR2 SASEGT. CDR3 length: 16 amino acids. V was pared by 4 bases and J by 2 bases, with 2 bases of the junction left unmatched. CDR3 loop: CASSAGLAGGPYEQYF. The CDR3 DNA reads as TGTGCCAGCAGTGCGGGACTAGCGGGAGGGCCCTACGAGCAGTACTTC.

CDR3 sequence (DNA): TGCAGCGTTCTTTTTGATGGGGCTACTGGGAAACTGTTTTTT. This codes for CSVLFDGATGKLFF. This chain joins TRBV29-1 and TRBJ1-4; perhaps TRBD1 as D (5 bases). The CDR3 extends over 14 amino acids. Germline V lookup: CDR1 SQVTM, CDR2 ANQGSEA. The germline V and J ends were trimmed by 5 bases and 11 bases, with 21 bases remaining between them. Using reference TRBV29-1 and TRBJ1-4 for the parts outside the CDR3, the full variable domain is SAVISQKPSRDICQRGTSLTIQCQVDSQVTMMFWYRQQPGQSLTLIATANQGSEATYESGFVIDKFPISRPNLTFSTLTVSNMSPEDSSIYLCSVLFDGATGKLFFGSGTQLSVL.

This chain joins TRBV6-1 and TRBJ1-4; possible D gene TRBD1, 5 bases. CDR3 length equals 16 residues. V lost 4 bases and J 0 bases, leaving 12 bases between the germline ends. The germline V gene encodes CDR1 MNHNS and CDR2 SASEGT. CDR3 DNA sequence: TGTGCCAGCAGTGGATCAGGGCTTGCAACTAATGAAAAACTGTTTTTT. Encoded protein: CASSGSGLATNEKLFF.

This clone has more than one count but fewer than ten. The rearrangement joins TRBV30 to TRBJ2-1; 12 bases match TRBD1. This CDR3 contains 15 residues. Germline CDR1 and CDR2: GTSNPN and SVGIG (reference sequence). With 1 base clipped from V and 4 bases from J, the junction kept 2 bases outside the gene matches. CDR3 amino acids: CAWSGGQGAYNEQFF. CDR3 nucleotide sequence: TGTGCCTGGAGTGGGGGACAGGGGGCGTACAATGAGCAGTTCTTC.

The rearrangement links TRBV13 to TRBJ2-1; D possibly corresponds to TRBD1 (5 bases). Germline CDR1 PRHDT, CDR2 FYEKMQ (reference sequence). The V end was cut by 5 bases, the J end by 8 bases, with 10 bases between. The CDR3 has 12 amino acids. DNA of the CDR3: TGTGCCAGCAGCCTAGACAGCGATGAGCAGTTCTTC. Translation: CASSLDSDEQFF.

J is TRBJ1-1 and V is TRBV11-2; D not resolved. Germline V gene data show CDR1 as SGHAT and CDR2 as FQNNGV. Deletions cut 3 bases from V and 5 bases from J, with 7 bases between. This CDR3 spans 12 amino acids. CDR3 DNA: TGTGCCAGCAGCTTCAGATCGACTGAAGCTTTCTTT. Translating gives CASSFRSTEAFF.

The genes are TRBV18 and TRBJ2-7; TRBD1 agrees at 7 bases. With V trimmed by 1 base and J by 3 bases, 3 bases remained unmatched. CDR1 and CDR2 (germline): KGHSH, LQKENI. The CDR3 extends over 14 amino acids. The CDR3 sequence: CASSPQGQDYEQYF. The CDR3 DNA follows: TGTGCCAGCTCACCACAAGGACAGGACTACGAGCAGTACTTC.

V gene TRBV11-3 combines with J gene TRBJ2-7; possible D gene TRBD1, 6 bases. The CDR3 covers 12 residues. The V gene's germline CDR1 is SGHNT and CDR2 YENEEA. With 6 bases removed from V and 5 bases from J, the gap between germline ends came to 11 bases. This chain's CDR3 is CASSSDRNEQYF. In DNA, the CDR3 is TGTGCCAGCAGTTCGGACAGAAACGAGCAGTACTTC.

The chain combines TRBV7-2 with TRBJ1-1; no reliable D call. The V end lost 5 bases, the J end lost 8 bases, and 12 bases lay between the germline ends. This CDR3 has 12 residues. Germline V gene sequence: CDR1 SGHTA, CDR2 FQGNSA. The CDR3 loop reads CASSRFREEAFF. In DNA form, the CDR3 reads TGTGCCAGCAGCCGCTTCCGGGAGGAAGCTTTCTTT.

This chain uses TRBV11-1 with TRBJ2-7; D remains ambiguous. The CDR3 has 14 amino acids. The V end was cut by 1 base, the J end by 2 bases, with 9 bases between. Germline CDR1 reads SGHAT; CDR2 reads FQDESV (reference sequence). The CDR3 DNA sequence: TGTGCCAGCAGCTTAGGGAGTACAGCCTACGAGCAGTACTTC. Translating gives CASSLGSTAYEQYF. The complete variable domain, with remaining parts taken from reference TRBV11-1 and TRBJ2-7, reads EAEVAQSPRYKITEKSQAVAFWCDPISGHATLYWYRQILGQGPELLVQFQDESVVDDSQLPKDRFSAERLKGVDSTLKIQPAELGDSAMYLCASSLGSTAYEQYFGPGTRLTVT.

The V and J genes are TRBV7-8 and TRBJ2-6; the D is unclear. Trimming removed 8 bases at V and 0 bases at J, with 20 bases between. This CDR3 contains 18 residues. CDR1 is SGHVS and CDR2 is FQNEAQ in the germline V gene. Here the CDR3 DNA reads TGTGCCAGCGCCCTTAGGCAGGAGACGTACTCTGGGGCCAACGTCCTGACTTTC. Protein sequence: CASALRQETYSGANVLTF.

The rearrangement joins TRBV7-8 to TRBJ1-3; D may be TRBD1 (5 bases). The CDR3 spans 17 residues. CDR1 and CDR2 from the germline V gene are SGHVS and FQNEAQ. V lost 4 bases to trimming and J lost 0 bases, with 16 bases between them. CDR3 bases: TGTGCCAGCAGCTCGGACAATCTCGTCTCCTCTGGAAACACCATATATTTT. This gives the protein CASSSDNLVSSGNTIYF.

The chain joins TRBV7-9 to TRBJ1-4; D call uncertain. CDR3 length: 13 residues. Germline V gene lookup returns CDR1 SEHNR and CDR2 FQNEAQ (reference sequence). Trimming cost V 2 bases and J 10 bases, with 11 bases left between them. CDR3 in amino acids: CASSLIPGAKLFF. The DNA of the CDR3 is TGTGCCAGCAGCTTAATACCGGGCGCAAAACTGTTTTTT.

The chain recombines TRBV9 with TRBJ2-3; D is perhaps TRBD2 (6 bases). Germline CDR1 and CDR2: SGDLS and YYNGEE. The V end was cut by 4 bases, the J end by 0 bases, with 15 bases between. The CDR3 runs to 16 residues. Here the CDR3 reads CASSSLGGTSTDTQYF. In nucleotides, the CDR3 is TGTGCCAGCAGCTCCCTCGGCGGGACTAGCACAGATACGCAGTATTTT.

This clone was counted between two and nine times. The chain combines TRBV5-1 with TRBJ1-6, with 7 bases identical to TRBD1. Trimming at V came to 5 bases and at J to 10 bases, leaving 9 bases not matched to a gene. This CDR3 is built from 14 residues. The germline V gene encodes CDR1 SGHRS and CDR2 YFSETQ. The CDR3 reads CASRADRDRSPLHF. CDR3 nucleotide sequence: TGCGCCAGCAGGGCTGACAGGGATAGGTCACCCCTCCACTTT.